These 32 T cell receptor beta chains originate from one sample sequenced in a study of blood T cell repertoires in COVID-19. Sequencing was performed with immunoSEQ multiplex PCR; in TCRdb, only in-frame clones are kept and a portion is missing. This table holds a few hundred thousand clones, roughly 85% found once. Sequenced input: peripheral blood. The receptors come from a middle-aged man with acute or convalescent COVID-19.

The V gene is TRBV9, the J gene TRBJ2-1; TRBD1 might be the D (7 bases). CDR3 size: 15 residues. Trimming removed 5 bases from V and 0 bases from J, with 12 bases in between. Per germline, CDR1 SGDLS and CDR2 YYNGEE. DNA of the CDR3: TGTGCCAGCAGTGCCAGGGGGGACTCCTACAATGAGCAGTTCTTC. Protein: CASSARGDSYNEQFF.

The gene calls are TRBV27 and TRBJ2-6, with D unclear. V lost 5 bases to trimming and J lost 3 bases, with 5 bases between them. Germline V gives CDR1 MNHEY, CDR2 SMNVEV (reference sequence). CDR3 size: 13 residues. The CDR3 region has the DNA TGTGCCAGCAGTCTCCTTGGGGCCAACGTCCTGACTTTC. Amino acid sequence: CASSLLGANVLTF.

The gene calls are TRBV5-1 and TRBJ1-2; no clear D. Trimming cost V 1 base and J 3 bases, with 7 bases left between them. Looked up from germline, CDR1 is SGHRS and CDR2 is YFSETQ. CDR3 size: 13 residues. CDR3 amino acids: CASSLRSDYGYTF. CDR3 coding DNA: TGCGCCAGCAGCTTGAGGAGCGACTATGGCTACACCTTC. The complete variable domain, with remaining parts taken from reference TRBV5-1 and TRBJ1-2, reads KAGVTQTPRYLIKTRGQQVTLSCSPISGHRSVSWYQQTPGQGLQFLFEYFSETQRNKGNFPGRFSGRQFSNSRSEMNVSTLELGDSALYLCASSLRSDYGYTFGSGTRLTVV.

The rearrangement links TRBV4-3 to TRBJ2-1; D gene uncertain. This CDR3 is 13 amino acids long. V was clipped by 4 bases and J by 9 bases, with 13 bases between them. Germline CDR1 and CDR2: LGHNA and YSLEER. Here the CDR3 reads CASSRIFGSEQFF. The CDR3, as DNA: TGCGCCAGCAGCCGTATTTTCGGTAGTGAGCAGTTCTTC.

The chain couples TRBV7-8 to TRBJ1-6; D remains ambiguous. Germline-derived CDR1 and CDR2 are SGHVS and FQNEAQ. V lost 6 bases, J lost 7 bases, and 16 bases lay in between. This CDR3 region has 15 residues. The CDR3 DNA reads TGTGCCAGCAGTCGGACTGAAATGTTGAATTCACCCCTCCACTTT. Its protein product is CASSRTEMLNSPLHF.

This clone was found a few times. This rearrangement joins TRBV5-1 to TRBJ2-3, with a tentative D call TRBD1 (7 bases). V shed 0 bases and J shed 5 bases, with 16 bases lying between them. Germline assignment: CDR1 SGHRS and CDR2 YFSETQ. This CDR3 comprises 16 residues. The chain's CDR3 is CASSLELAGGGDTQYF. Here the CDR3 DNA reads TGCGCCAGCAGCTTGGAGTTGGCAGGGGGAGGAGATACGCAGTATTTT.

The genes are TRBV7-9 and TRBJ2-7; 9 bases agree with TRBD1. CDR3 size: 13 residues. CDR1 is SEHNR and CDR2 is FQNEAQ in the germline V gene (reference sequence). With V trimmed by 5 bases and J by 11 bases, 10 bases remained unmatched. CDR3 amino acids: CASSPPDRGGKYF. The CDR3, as DNA: TGTGCCAGCAGCCCCCCGGACAGGGGAGGAAAGTACTTC.

V gene TRBV6-5 combines with J gene TRBJ1-3; D remains unclear. Germline CDR1 MNHEY, CDR2 SVGAGI. The V end was cut by 7 bases, the J end by 9 bases, with 16 bases between. CDR3 size: 13 residues. CDR3 sequence: CASMPGSPFTIYF. The DNA for the CDR3 is TGTGCCAGCATGCCCGGGTCCCCATTCACCATATATTTT.

The CDR3 protein is CASTQNPPDRGYEQYF. CDR3 DNA sequence: TGCGCCAGCACCCAGAACCCCCCGGACAGGGGCTACGAGCAGTACTTC. This chain links TRBV10-1 with TRBJ2-7, with 9 bases lining up with TRBD1. V lost 7 bases, J lost 3 bases, and 13 bases stayed unmatched. CDR3 length equals 16 residues. CDR1 is WNHNN, CDR2 SYGVQD, per germline (reference sequence).

The chain is built from TRBV5-8 and TRBJ2-7; 7 bases are a match to TRBD2. V trimming: 0 bases; J trimming: 1 base; junction bases outside the gene matches: 7. Germline CDR1 is SGHTS and CDR2 is YDEGEE. This CDR3 contains 16 residues. CDR3 region: CASSLEGRAGSYEQYF. The CDR3 nucleotides are TGTGCCAGCAGCTTGGAAGGGAGAGCGGGATCCTACGAGCAGTACTTC.

The chain has TRBV30 and TRBJ1-2; 11 bases fit TRBD1. The CDR3 sequence is 14 residues long. The junction had 5 bases not matched to a gene; V was cut back by 3 bases and J by 5 bases. Germline V CDR1 and CDR2: GTSNPN, SVGIG (reference sequence). The CDR3, as DNA: TGTGCCTGGAGGATCGGGACAGGGGGTTATGGCTACACCTTC. Its translation: CAWRIGTGGYGYTF.

The chain couples TRBV6-6 to TRBJ1-4, with D maybe TRBD1 (5 bases). Looked up from germline, CDR1 is MNHNY and CDR2 is SVGAGI (reference sequence). The CDR3 consists of 15 residues. The ends were cut back, 6 bases at V and 0 bases at J, with 11 bases in the middle. The CDR3 loop reads CASSPGGATNEKLFF. The CDR3 region has the DNA TGTGCCAGCAGCCCCGGAGGGGCAACTAATGAAAAACTGTTTTTT.

V usage is TRBV9 and J usage is TRBJ1-4; maybe TRBD1 (6 bases). Germline-derived CDR1 and CDR2 are SGDLS and YYNGEE. Trimming shortened V by 0 bases and J by 5 bases, and 8 bases separated the two germline ends. This CDR3 spans 14 amino acids. The CDR3 region has the DNA TGTGCCAGCAGCGTAGGGACAGAGAATGAAAAACTGTTTTTT. Its protein product is CASSVGTENEKLFF. Combining the CDR3 with reference TRBV9 and TRBJ1-4 gives the whole variable domain DSGVTQTPKHLITATGQRVTLRCSPRSGDLSVYWYQQSLDQGLQFLIQYYNGEERAKGNILERFSAQQFPDLHSELNLSSLELGDSALYFCASSVGTENEKLFFGSGTQLSVL.

The table lists this clone with a few counts. The V call is TRBV5-4, the J call TRBJ2-5; tentatively, D is TRBD2 (6 bases). Trimming left V 0 bases short and J 4 bases short, with 13 bases between. CDR3 size: 15 residues. Germline CDR1 is SGHNT and CDR2 is YYREEE (reference sequence). The CDR3 sequence: CASSLVLRGGETQYF. CDR3 DNA sequence: TGTGCCAGCAGCTTGGTCCTAAGGGGAGGAGAGACCCAGTACTTC.

This sequence joins TRBV5-4 and TRBJ2-3, with D uncertain. V shed 5 bases and J shed 2 bases, with 12 bases lying between them. Germline V gene lookup returns CDR1 SGHNT and CDR2 YYREEE (reference sequence). The CDR3 loop spans 14 amino acids. The CDR3 coding sequence is TGTGCCAGCAGATCCCGGGTTTCCACAGATACGCAGTATTTT. This sequence encodes CASRSRVSTDTQYF.

This chain links TRBV6-6 with TRBJ1-6, with 9 bases matching TRBD1. The CDR3 contains 16 residues. Trimming removed 4 bases from V and 8 bases from J; junction bases left unmatched: 9. Per the germline V gene, CDR1 is MNHNY and CDR2 is SVGAGI (reference sequence). Here the CDR3 DNA reads TGTGCCAGCAGTTCCCGGGACAGGGTTTTAGATTCACCCCTCCACTTT. It codes for CASSSRDRVLDSPLHF.

The rearrangement joins TRBV4-3 to TRBJ1-2; TRBD1 matches at 7 bases. Germline CDR1 is LGHNA and CDR2 is YSLEER. Losses at the gene ends were 0 bases for V and 4 bases for J; bases not matched to a gene: 8. The CDR3 loop spans 16 amino acids. The CDR3 protein is CASSQEGGGSGYGYTF. The CDR3 DNA reads as TGCGCCAGCAGCCAAGAAGGGGGCGGCAGCGGCTATGGCTACACCTTC.

The chain employs TRBV19 and TRBJ1-5; no clear D gene. The CDR3 runs to 14 residues. Germline values: CDR1 LNHDA, CDR2 SQIVND (reference sequence). Trimming removed 3 bases at V and 5 bases at J, with 11 bases between. This CDR3 reads CASSIFGDDQPQHF. As DNA, the CDR3 is TGTGCCAGTAGTATTTTTGGAGATGATCAGCCCCAGCATTTT. The full variable domain, in which reference TRBV19 and TRBJ1-5 provide the parts outside the CDR3, is DGGITQSPKYLFRKEGQNVTLSCEQNLNHDAMYWYRQDPGQGLRLIYYSQIVNDFQKGDIAEGYSVSREKKESFPLTVTSAQKNPTAFYLCASSIFGDDQPQHFGDGTRLSIL.

The V and J genes are TRBV28 and TRBJ1-2; D not resolved. V lost 7 bases and J 4 bases, leaving 16 bases between the germline ends. Germline lookup yields CDR1 MDHEN and CDR2 SYDVKM. This CDR3 has 14 residues. The CDR3 DNA sequence: TGTGCCAGCACCCCTTGGGGAGGACTCTATGGCTACACCTTC. It yields the protein CASTPWGGLYGYTF.

The chain links TRBV11-2 to TRBJ2-7; TRBD1 is a possible D gene (5 bases). CDR3 length: 13 amino acids. Trimming cost V 4 bases and J 0 bases, with 7 bases left between them. CDR1 and CDR2 from the germline V gene are SGHAT and FQNNGV. As DNA, the CDR3 is TGTGCCAGCAGCTGGGGCGGCTCCTACGAGCAGTACTTC. The encoded protein is CASSWGGSYEQYF.

V usage is TRBV28 and J usage is TRBJ2-5; 7 bases align to TRBD2. The J segment lost 2 bases and the V segment lost 4 bases, leaving 7 bases of the junction unmatched. Germline V lookup: CDR1 MDHEN, CDR2 SYDVKM. There are 15 residues in the CDR3. The DNA of the CDR3 is TGTGCCAGCAGTTCCCTAGCGGATACTCAAGAGACCCAGTACTTC. Translation gives CASSSLADTQETQYF.

The rearrangement uses TRBV5-8 and TRBJ1-5; D is perhaps TRBD1 (5 bases). The length of the CDR3 is 15 residues. Trimming removed 6 bases at V and 0 bases at J, with 13 bases between. Germline assignment: CDR1 SGHTS and CDR2 YDEGEE. The CDR3 here is CASIMTALSNQPQHF. For the CDR3, the DNA is TGTGCCAGCATAATGACAGCCCTTAGCAATCAGCCCCAGCATTTT. The whole variable domain, remainder taken from reference TRBV5-8 and TRBJ1-5, is EAGVTQSPTHLIKTRGQQATLRCSPISGHTSVYWYQQALGLGLQFLLWYDEGEERNRGNFPPRFSGRQFPNYSSELNVNALELEDSALYLCASIMTALSNQPQHFGDGTRLSIL.

The gene calls are TRBV10-1 and TRBJ1-1, with 7 bases matching TRBD1. Unmatched junction bases numbered 7, after V lost 4 bases and J lost 2 bases. Germline CDR1 and CDR2: WNHNN and SYGVQD (reference sequence). The CDR3 length is 15 residues. The CDR3 protein is CASSAAGQPNTEAFF. DNA for the CDR3: TGCGCCAGCAGTGCCGCGGGACAGCCAAACACTGAAGCTTTCTTT.

This clone was counted between two and nine times. The DNA for the CDR3 is TGCAGTGCTAGTCGTTCGGTGGCCTACGAGCAGTACTTC. It yields the protein CSASRSVAYEQYF. The rearrangement uses TRBV20-1 and TRBJ2-7; D unresolved. V lost 3 bases and J 2 bases, leaving 11 bases between the germline ends. Germline V gene sequence: CDR1 DFQATT, CDR2 SNEGSKA (reference sequence). This CDR3 has 13 residues.

CDR3 protein: CAWGTSTDTQYF. The CDR3 bases are TGTGCCTGGGGGACTTCCACAGATACGCAGTATTTT. This sequence joins TRBV30 and TRBJ2-3, with D maybe TRBD2 (6 bases). The CDR3 is 12 residues long. With 5 bases removed from V and 2 bases from J, the gap between germline ends came to 8 bases. Germline V lookup: CDR1 GTSNPN, CDR2 SVGIG (reference sequence).

The gene calls are TRBV5-1 and TRBJ2-7, with unresolved D. The CDR3 covers 14 residues. The V end was cut by 0 bases, the J end by 2 bases, with 9 bases between. Germline lookup yields CDR1 SGHRS and CDR2 YFSETQ. The CDR3 DNA reads as TGCGCCAGCAGCTTGGGTCTGGGCACCTACGAGCAGTACTTC. It yields the protein CASSLGLGTYEQYF.

The V call is TRBV7-2, the J call TRBJ1-3, with D tentatively TRBD1 (6 bases). The CDR3 runs 14 residues. Deletions cut 4 bases from V and 0 bases from J, with 7 bases between. Germline lookup yields CDR1 SGHTA and CDR2 FQGNSA. CDR3 coding DNA: TGTGCCAGCAGCTCGGGACACTCTGGAAACACCATATATTTT. Protein: CASSSGHSGNTIYF.

The genes are TRBV4-1 and TRBJ1-3; D gene uncertain. The germline CDR1 and CDR2 sequences are MGHRA and YSYEKL. The CDR3 contains 15 residues. V was clipped by 0 bases and J by 4 bases, with 10 bases between them. CDR3 region: CASSQEPGSGNTIYF. The CDR3 region has the DNA TGCGCCAGCAGCCAAGAACCGGGGTCCGGAAACACCATATATTTT.

The chain links TRBV19 to TRBJ2-1, with TRBD2 identical over 15 bases. With V trimmed by 5 bases and J by 4 bases, 6 bases remained unmatched. This CDR3 spans 17 amino acids. Germline V lookup: CDR1 LNHDA, CDR2 SQIVND (reference sequence). CDR3 residues: CASSSGLAGGSYNEQFF. The DNA of the CDR3 is TGTGCCAGTAGTTCGGGACTAGCGGGGGGCTCATACAATGAGCAGTTCTTC.

The J gene is TRBJ1-5, the V gene TRBV27; TRBD1 aligns across 8 bases. This CDR3 is 15 amino acids long. J lost 2 bases, V lost 5 bases, and 5 bases had no gene match. Germline CDR1 MNHEY, CDR2 SMNVEV (reference sequence). This CDR3 is CASSPRGPGNQPQHF. The CDR3 coding sequence is TGTGCCAGCAGTCCCAGGGGGCCCGGCAATCAGCCCCAGCATTTT.

Comment on this clone: A read error may account for a junction end that differs from germline. V usage is TRBV7-2 and J usage is TRBJ2-7; D gene ambiguous. CDR3 size: 13 residues. Germline V gene lookup returns CDR1 SGHTA and CDR2 FQGNSA. CDR3 nucleotides: TGTGCCAGCAGCTTAGGCACCCGGTCGCTTCTGAGCTTC. It codes for CASSLGTRSLLSF.

The chain uses TRBV5-4 and TRBJ2-3; 10 nucleotides line up with TRBD2. CDR3 length: 16 amino acids. With V trimmed by 0 bases and J by 6 bases, 7 bases remained unmatched. The V gene's germline CDR1 is SGHNT and CDR2 YYREEE (reference sequence). The CDR3 loop reads CASSLVGSGGNDTQYF. The CDR3 bases are TGTGCCAGCAGCTTGGTAGGTAGCGGGGGGAACGATACGCAGTATTTT.